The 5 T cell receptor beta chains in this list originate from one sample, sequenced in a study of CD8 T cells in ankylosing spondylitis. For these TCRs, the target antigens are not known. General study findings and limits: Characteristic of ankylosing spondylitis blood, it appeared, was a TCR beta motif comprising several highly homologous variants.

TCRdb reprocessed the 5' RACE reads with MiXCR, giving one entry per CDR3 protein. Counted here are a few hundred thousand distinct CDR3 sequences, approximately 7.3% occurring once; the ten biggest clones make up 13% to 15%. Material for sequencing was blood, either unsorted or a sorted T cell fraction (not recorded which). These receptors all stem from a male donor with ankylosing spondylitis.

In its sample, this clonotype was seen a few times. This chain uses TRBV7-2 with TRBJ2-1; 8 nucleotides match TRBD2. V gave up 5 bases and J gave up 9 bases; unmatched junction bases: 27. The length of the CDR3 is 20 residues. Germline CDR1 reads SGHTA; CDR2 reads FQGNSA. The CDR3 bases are TGTGCCAGCAGCCGATATATATACCCTTTAGAGGGCCGGGAGGGCACTGAGCAGTTCTTC. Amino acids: CASSRYIYPLEGREGTEQFF. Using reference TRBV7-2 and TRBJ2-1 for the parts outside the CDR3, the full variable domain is GAGVSQSPSNKVTEKGKDVELRCDPISGHTALYWYRQSLGQGLEFLIYFQGNSAPDKSGLPSDRFSAERTGGSVSTLTIQRTQQEDSAVYLCASSRYIYPLEGREGTEQFFGPGTRLTVL.

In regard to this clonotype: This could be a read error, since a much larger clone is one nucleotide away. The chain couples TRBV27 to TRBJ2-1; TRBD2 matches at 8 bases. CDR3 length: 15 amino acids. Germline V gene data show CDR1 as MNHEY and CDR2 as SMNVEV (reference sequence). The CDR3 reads CASSFSLAAYSEQFF. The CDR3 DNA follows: TGTGCCAGCAGTTTCTCACTAGCGGCCTACAGTGAGCAGTTCTTC.

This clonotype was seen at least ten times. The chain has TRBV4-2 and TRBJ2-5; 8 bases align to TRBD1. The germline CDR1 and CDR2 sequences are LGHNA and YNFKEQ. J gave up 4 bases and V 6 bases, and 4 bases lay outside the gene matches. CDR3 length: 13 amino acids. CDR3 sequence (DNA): TGTGCCAGCAGACGACAGGGGAGAGAGACCCAGTACTTC. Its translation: CASRRQGRETQYF.

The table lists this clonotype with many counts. This CDR3 reads CASSLTRMNTEAFF. CDR3 bases: TGTGCCAGCAGTTTAACGAGGATGAACACTGAAGCTTTCTTT. The chain employs TRBV27 and TRBJ1-1; D uncertain. V dropped 2 bases and J dropped 0 bases, with 7 bases sitting between them. The CDR3 has 14 residues. CDR1 MNHEY and CDR2 SMNVEV come from the germline V gene (reference sequence).

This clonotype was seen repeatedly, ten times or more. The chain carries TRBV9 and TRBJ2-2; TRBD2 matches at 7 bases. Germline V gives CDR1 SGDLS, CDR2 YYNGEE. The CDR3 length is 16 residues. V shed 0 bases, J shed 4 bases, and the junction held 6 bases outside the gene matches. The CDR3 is CASSVEAGDLTGELFF. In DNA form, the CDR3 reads TGTGCCAGCAGCGTAGAGGCGGGGGATCTCACCGGGGAGCTGTTTTTT.